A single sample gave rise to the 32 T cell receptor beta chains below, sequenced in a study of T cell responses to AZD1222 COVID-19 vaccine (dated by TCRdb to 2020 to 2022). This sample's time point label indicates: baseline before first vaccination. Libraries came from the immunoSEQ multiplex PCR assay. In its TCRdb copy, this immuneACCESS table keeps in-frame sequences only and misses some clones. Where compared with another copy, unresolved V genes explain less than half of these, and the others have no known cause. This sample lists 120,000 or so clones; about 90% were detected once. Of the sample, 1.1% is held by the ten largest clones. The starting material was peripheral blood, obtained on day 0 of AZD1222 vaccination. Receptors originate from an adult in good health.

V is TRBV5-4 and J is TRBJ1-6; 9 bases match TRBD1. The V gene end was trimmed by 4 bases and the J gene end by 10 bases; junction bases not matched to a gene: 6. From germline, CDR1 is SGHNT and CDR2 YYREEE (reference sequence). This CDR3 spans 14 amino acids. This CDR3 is CASSPDRGQSPLHF. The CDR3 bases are TGTGCCAGCAGCCCGGACAGGGGACAATCACCCCTCCACTTT.

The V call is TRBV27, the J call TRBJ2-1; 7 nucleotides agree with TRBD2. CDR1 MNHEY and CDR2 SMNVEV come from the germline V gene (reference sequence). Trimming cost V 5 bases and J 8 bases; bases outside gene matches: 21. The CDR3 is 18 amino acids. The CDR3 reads CASSLPGTEREGRDEQFF. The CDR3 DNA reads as TGTGCCAGCAGTCTACCCGGGACGGAGCGGGAAGGCCGGGATGAGCAGTTCTTC.

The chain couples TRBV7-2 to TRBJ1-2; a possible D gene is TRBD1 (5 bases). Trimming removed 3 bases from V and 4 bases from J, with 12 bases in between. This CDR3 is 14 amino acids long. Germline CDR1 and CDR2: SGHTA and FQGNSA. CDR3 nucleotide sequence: TGTGCCAGCAGCTTCGGAGGGGCCGGCTATGGCTACACCTTC. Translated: CASSFGGAGYGYTF.

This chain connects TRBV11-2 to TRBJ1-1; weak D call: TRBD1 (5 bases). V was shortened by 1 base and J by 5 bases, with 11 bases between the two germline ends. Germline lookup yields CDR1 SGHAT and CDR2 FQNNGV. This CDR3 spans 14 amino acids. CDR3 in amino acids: CASSLVSAGTEAFF. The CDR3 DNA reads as TGTGCCAGCAGCTTAGTTTCCGCAGGGACTGAAGCTTTCTTT.

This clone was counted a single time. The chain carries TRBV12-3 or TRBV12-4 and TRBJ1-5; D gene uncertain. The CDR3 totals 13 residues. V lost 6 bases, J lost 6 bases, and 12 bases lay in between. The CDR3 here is CASSTASRQPQHF. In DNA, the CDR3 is TGTGCCAGCAGCACGGCGAGCCGTCAGCCCCAGCATTTT.

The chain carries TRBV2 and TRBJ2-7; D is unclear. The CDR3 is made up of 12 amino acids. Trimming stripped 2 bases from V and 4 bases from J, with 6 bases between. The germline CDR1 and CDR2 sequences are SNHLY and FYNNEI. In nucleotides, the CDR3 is TGTGCCAGCAGTGAACTAGGGTACGAGCAGTACTTC. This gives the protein CASSELGYEQYF.

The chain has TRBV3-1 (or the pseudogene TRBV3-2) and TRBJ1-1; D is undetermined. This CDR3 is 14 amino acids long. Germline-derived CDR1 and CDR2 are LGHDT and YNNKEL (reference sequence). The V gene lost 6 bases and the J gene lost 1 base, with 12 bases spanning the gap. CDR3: CASRLAVTNTEAFF. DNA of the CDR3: TGTGCCAGCAGGCTCGCGGTCACGAACACTGAAGCTTTCTTT.

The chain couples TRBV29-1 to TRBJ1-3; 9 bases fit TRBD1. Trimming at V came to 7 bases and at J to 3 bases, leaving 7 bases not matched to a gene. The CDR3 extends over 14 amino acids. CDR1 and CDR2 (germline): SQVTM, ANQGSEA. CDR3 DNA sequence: TGCAGCGCCGGAACAGGGGGCATTGGAAACACCATATATTTT. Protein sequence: CSAGTGGIGNTIYF.

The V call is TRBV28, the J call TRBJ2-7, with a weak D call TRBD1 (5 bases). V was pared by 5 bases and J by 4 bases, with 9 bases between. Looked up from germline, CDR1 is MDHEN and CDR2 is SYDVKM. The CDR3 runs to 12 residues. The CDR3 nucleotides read TGTGCCAGCAGTCTCCAGGGTTACGAGCAGTACTTC. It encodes CASSLQGYEQYF.

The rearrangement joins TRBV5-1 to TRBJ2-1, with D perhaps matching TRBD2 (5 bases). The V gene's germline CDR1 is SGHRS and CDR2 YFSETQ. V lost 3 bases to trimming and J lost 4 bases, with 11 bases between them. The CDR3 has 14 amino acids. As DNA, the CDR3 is TGCGCCAGCAGCTCAGGCGGGTTATACAATGAGCAGTTCTTC. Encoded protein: CASSSGGLYNEQFF.

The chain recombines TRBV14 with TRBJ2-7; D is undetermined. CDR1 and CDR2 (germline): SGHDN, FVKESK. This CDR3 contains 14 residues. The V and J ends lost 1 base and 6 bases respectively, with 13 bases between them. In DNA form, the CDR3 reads TGTGCCAGCAGCCAAGTGAGTGGGGTAGGCGAGCAGTACTTC. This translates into CASSQVSGVGEQYF. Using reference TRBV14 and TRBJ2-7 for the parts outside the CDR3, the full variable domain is EAGVTQFPSHSVIEKGQTVTLRCDPISGHDNLYWYRRVMGKEIKFLLHFVKESKQDESGMPNNRFLAERTGGTYSTLKVQPAELEDSGVYFCASSQVSGVGEQYFGPGTRLTVT.

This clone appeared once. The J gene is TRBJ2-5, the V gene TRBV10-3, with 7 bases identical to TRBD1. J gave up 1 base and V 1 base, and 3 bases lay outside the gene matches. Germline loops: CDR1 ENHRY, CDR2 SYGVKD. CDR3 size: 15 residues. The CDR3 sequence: CAISELTGLQETQYF. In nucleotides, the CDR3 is TGTGCCATCAGTGAGTTGACAGGGCTCCAAGAGACCCAGTACTTC.

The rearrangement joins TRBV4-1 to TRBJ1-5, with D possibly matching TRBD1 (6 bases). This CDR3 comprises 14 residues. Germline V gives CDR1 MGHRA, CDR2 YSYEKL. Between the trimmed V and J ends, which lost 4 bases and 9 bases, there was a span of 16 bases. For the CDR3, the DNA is TGCGCCAGCAGCCCCGACAGGACCCGACCGCCCCAGCATTTT. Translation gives CASSPDRTRPPQHF.

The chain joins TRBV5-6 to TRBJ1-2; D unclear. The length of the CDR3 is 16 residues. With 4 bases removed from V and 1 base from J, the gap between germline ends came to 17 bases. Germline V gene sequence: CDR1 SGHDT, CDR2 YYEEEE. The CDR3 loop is CASSPLNVPRNYGYTF. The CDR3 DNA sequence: TGTGCCAGCAGCCCACTTAACGTCCCCCGTAACTATGGCTACACCTTC.

The CDR3 reads CASRPQGSSTDTQYF. For the CDR3, the DNA is TGCGCCAGCAGACCCCAGGGCAGTAGCACAGATACGCAGTATTTT. The V gene is TRBV5-1, the J gene TRBJ2-3, with D possibly matching TRBD1 (5 bases). Per germline, CDR1 SGHRS and CDR2 YFSETQ. Trimming removed 5 bases from V and 0 bases from J, with 13 bases in between. CDR3 length equals 15 residues.

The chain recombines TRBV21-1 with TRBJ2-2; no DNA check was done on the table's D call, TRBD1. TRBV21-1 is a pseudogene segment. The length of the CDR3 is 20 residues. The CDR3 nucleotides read TGTGCCAGCAGCAAAGCGATTACATTCCGGGACATTCTTCTTGGCGGGGAGCTGTTTTTT. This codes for CASSKAITFRDILLGGELFF.

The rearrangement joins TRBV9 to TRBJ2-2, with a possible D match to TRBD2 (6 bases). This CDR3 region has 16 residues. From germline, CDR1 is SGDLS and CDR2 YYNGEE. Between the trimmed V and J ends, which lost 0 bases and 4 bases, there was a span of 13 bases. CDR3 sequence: CASSVEGTAITGELFF. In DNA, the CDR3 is TGTGCCAGCAGCGTAGAGGGGACTGCCATCACCGGGGAGCTGTTTTTT.

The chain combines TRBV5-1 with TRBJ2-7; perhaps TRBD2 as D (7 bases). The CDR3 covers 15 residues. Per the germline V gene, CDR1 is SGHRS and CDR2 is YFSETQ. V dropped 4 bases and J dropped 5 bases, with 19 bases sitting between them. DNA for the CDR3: TGCGCCAGCAGCACCCGTGGGGGGGCCCGTGACGAGCAGTACTTC. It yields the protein CASSTRGGARDEQYF.

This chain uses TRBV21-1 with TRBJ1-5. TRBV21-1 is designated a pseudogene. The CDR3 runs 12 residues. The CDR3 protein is CASRLLGQPQHF. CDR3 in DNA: TGTGCCAGCAGGCTTTTAGGTCAGCCCCAGCATTTT.

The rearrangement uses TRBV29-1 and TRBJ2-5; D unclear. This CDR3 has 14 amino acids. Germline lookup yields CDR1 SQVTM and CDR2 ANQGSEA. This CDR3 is CRPPKWRNQETQYF. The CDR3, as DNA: TGCAGACCCCCAAAATGGCGGAACCAAGAGACCCAGTACTTC.

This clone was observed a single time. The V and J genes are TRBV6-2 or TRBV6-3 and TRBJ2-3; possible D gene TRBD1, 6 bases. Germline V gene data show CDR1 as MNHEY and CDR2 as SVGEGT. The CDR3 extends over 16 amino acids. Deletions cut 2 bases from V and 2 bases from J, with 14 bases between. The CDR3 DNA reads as TGTGCCAGCAGTTACGGTTTGGGACAAAACACAGATACGCAGTATTTT. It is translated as CASSYGLGQNTDTQYF.

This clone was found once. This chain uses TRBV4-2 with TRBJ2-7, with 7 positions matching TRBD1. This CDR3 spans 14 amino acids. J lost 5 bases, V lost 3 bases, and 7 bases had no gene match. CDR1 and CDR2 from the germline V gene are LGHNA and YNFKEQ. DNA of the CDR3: TGTGCCAGCAGCCACCTACAGGGGAAGCACGAGCAGTACTTC. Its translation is CASSHLQGKHEQYF.

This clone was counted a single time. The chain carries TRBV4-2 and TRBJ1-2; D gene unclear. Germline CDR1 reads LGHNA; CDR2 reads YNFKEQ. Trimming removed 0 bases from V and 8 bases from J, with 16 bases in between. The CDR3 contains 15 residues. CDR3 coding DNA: TGTGCCAGCAGCCAAGATCCTCTCGAATCGAGGGGCTACACCTTC. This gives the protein CASSQDPLESRGYTF.

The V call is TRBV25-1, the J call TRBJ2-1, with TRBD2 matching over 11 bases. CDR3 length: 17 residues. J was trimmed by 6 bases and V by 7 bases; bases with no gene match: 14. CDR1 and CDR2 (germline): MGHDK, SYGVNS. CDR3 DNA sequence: TGTGCCAGCACCCTGGGATTTAGCGGGAGGGCTCTCAATGAGCAGTTCTTC. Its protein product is CASTLGFSGRALNEQFF.

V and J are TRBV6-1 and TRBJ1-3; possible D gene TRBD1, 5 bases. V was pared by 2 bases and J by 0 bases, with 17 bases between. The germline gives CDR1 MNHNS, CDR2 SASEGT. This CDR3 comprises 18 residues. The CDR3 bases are TGTGCCAGCAGTGAAAGGTCCTCCAGGGCGAGCTCTGGAAACACCATATATTTT. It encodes CASSERSSRASSGNTIYF.

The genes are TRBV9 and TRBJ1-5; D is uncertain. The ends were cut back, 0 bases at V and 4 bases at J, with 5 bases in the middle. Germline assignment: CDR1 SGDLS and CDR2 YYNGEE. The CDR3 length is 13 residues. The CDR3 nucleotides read TGTGCCAGCAGCGTAGGAGTTAATCAGCCCCAGCATTTT. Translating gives CASSVGVNQPQHF.

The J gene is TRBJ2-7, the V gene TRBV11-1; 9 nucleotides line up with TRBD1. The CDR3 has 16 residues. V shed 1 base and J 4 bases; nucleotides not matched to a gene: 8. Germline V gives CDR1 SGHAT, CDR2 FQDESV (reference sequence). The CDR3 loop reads CASSLVPDRGTYEQYF. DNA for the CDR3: TGTGCCAGCAGCTTAGTCCCGGACAGGGGTACGTACGAGCAGTACTTC.

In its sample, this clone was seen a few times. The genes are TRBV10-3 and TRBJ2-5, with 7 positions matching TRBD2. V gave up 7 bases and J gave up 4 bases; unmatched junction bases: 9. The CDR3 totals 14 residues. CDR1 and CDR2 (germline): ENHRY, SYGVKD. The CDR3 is CAITPSGARETQYF. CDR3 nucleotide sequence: TGTGCCATCACTCCCAGCGGGGCGAGAGAGACCCAGTACTTC.

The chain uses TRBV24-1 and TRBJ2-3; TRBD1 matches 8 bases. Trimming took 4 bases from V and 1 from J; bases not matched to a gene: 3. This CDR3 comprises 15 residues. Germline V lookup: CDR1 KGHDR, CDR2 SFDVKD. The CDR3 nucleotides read TGTGCCACCAGTGACAGGGGGCTCCGCACAGATACGCAGTATTTT. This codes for CATSDRGLRTDTQYF.

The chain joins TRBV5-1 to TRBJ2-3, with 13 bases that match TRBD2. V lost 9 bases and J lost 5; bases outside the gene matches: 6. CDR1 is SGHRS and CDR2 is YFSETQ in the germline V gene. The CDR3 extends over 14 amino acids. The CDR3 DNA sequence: TGCGCCACCAGGACTAGCGGGAGTGGAGATACGCAGTATTTT. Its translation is CATRTSGSGDTQYF. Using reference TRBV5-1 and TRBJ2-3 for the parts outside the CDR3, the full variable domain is KAGVTQTPRYLIKTRGQQVTLSCSPISGHRSVSWYQQTPGQGLQFLFEYFSETQRNKGNFPGRFSGRQFSNSRSEMNVSTLELGDSALYLCATRTSGSGDTQYFGPGTRLTVL.

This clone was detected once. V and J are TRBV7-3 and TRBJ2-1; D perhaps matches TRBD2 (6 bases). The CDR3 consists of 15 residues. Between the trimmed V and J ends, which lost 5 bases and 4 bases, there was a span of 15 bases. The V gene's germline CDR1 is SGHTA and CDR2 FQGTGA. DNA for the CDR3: TGTGCCAGCAGCCAGTCCCCTCGGGGGTACAATGAGCAGTTCTTC. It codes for CASSQSPRGYNEQFF.

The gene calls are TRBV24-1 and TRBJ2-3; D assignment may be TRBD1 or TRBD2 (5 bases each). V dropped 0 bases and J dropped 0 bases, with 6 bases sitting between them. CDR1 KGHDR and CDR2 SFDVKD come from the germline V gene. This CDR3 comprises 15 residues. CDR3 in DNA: TGTGCCACCAGTGATTTGCGGGACAGCACAGATACGCAGTATTTT. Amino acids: CATSDLRDSTDTQYF.